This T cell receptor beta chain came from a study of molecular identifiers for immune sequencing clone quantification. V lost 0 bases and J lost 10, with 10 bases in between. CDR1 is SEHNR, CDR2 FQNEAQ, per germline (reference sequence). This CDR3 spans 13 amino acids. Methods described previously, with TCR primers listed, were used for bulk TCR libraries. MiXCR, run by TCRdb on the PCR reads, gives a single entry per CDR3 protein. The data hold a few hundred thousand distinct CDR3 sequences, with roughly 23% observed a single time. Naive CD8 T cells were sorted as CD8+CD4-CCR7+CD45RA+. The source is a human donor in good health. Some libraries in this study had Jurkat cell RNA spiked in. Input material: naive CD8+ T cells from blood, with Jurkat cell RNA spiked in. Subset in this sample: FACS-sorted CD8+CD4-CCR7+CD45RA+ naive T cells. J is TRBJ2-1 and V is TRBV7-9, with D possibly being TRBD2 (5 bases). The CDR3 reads CASSLANRGEQFF. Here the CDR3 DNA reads TGTGCCAGCAGCTTAGCGAATAGAGGGGAGCAGTTCTTC.